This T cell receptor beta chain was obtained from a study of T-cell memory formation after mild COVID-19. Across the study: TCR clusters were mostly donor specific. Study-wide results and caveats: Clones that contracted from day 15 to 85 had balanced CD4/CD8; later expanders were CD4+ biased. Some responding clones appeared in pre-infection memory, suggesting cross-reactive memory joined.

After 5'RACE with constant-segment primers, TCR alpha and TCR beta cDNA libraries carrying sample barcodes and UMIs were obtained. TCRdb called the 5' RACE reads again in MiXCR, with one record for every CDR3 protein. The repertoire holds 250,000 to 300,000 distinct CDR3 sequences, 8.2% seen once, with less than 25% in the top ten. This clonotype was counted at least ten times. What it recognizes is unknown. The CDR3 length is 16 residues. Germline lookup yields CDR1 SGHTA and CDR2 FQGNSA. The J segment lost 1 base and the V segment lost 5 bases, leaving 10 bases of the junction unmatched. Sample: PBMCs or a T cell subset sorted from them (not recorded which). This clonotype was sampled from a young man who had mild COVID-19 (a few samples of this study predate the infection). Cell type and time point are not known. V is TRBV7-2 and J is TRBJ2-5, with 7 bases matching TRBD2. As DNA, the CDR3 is TGTGCCAGCAGCGCCGTGGGAGGGGTTAGCCAAGAGACCCAGTACTTC. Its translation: CASSAVGGVSQETQYF. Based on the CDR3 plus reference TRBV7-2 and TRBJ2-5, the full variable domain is GAGVSQSPSNKVTEKGKDVELRCDPISGHTALYWYRQSLGQGLEFLIYFQGNSAPDKSGLPSDRFSAERTGGSVSTLTIQRTQQEDSAVYLCASSAVGGVSQETQYFGPGTRLLVL.